The 25 T cell receptor beta chains in this list originate from one sample, sequenced in a study of T-cell memory formation after mild COVID-19. From the 5' RACE reads, TCRdb called clonotypes with MiXCR, one entry per CDR3 protein. The data hold 190,000 or so distinct CDR3 sequences, with about 21% observed a single time. Sequencing was done on a sample of PBMCs or a T cell subset sorted from them (not recorded which). These receptors all come from an adult woman who had mild COVID-19 (a few samples of this study predate the infection). Cell type and time point are not known.

This clonotype was observed many times. The chain uses TRBV7-6 and TRBJ2-3; the D is unclear. The germline V gene has CDR1 SGHVS and CDR2 FNYEAQ. The CDR3 has 12 residues. V lost 3 bases and J 6 bases, leaving 7 bases between the germline ends. The CDR3 region is CASSLGLDTQYF. For the CDR3, the DNA is TGTGCCAGCAGCTTGGGTCTGGATACGCAGTATTTT.

This chain joins TRBV9 and TRBJ1-2; D uncertain. The CDR3 extends over 14 amino acids. V lost 0 bases to trimming and J lost 4 bases, with 10 bases between them. Per germline, CDR1 SGDLS and CDR2 YYNGEE. The CDR3 protein is CASSVGAASYGYTF. CDR3 coding DNA: TGTGCCAGCAGCGTAGGTGCGGCCAGCTATGGCTACACCTTC.

The chain joins TRBV4-1 to TRBJ2-5, with a possible D match to TRBD2 (6 bases). V shed 2 bases and J shed 5 bases, with 21 bases lying between them. This CDR3 has 17 residues. The germline V gene encodes CDR1 MGHRA and CDR2 YSYEKL. The CDR3 protein is CASSQWALDGGRETQYF. The CDR3 DNA follows: TGCGCCAGCAGCCAATGGGCCCTGGACGGAGGGAGGGAGACCCAGTACTTC.

This clonotype was counted only a few times. The genes are TRBV9 and TRBJ2-7, with 9 bases matching TRBD1. Trimming at V came to 3 bases and at J to 6 bases, leaving 10 bases not matched to a gene. CDR1 SGDLS and CDR2 YYNGEE come from the germline V gene. CDR3 length: 15 amino acids. CDR3 residues: CASSATGTGLSEQYF. CDR3 bases: TGTGCCAGCAGCGCCACCGGGACAGGGCTCTCCGAGCAGTACTTC.

This clonotype came up a few times. This chain links TRBV29-1 with TRBJ2-5; weak D call: TRBD1 (6 bases). The CDR3 contains 11 residues. The V gene's germline CDR1 is SQVTM and CDR2 ANQGSEA. The V and J ends lost 6 bases and 7 bases respectively, with 12 bases between them. For the CDR3, the DNA is TGCAGCGTCGACCGAGGGGGGACCCAGTACTTC. It codes for CSVDRGGTQYF.

This clonotype was seen only once. This sequence joins TRBV4-3 and TRBJ1-2, with D perhaps matching TRBD1 (5 bases). V lost 4 bases to trimming and J lost 4 bases, with 13 bases between them. The CDR3 sequence is 14 residues long. The V gene's germline CDR1 is LGHNA and CDR2 YSLEER. The CDR3 sequence: CASSLGERLYGYTF. CDR3 bases: TGCGCCAGCAGCCTAGGGGAAAGGCTCTATGGCTACACCTTC.

The chain uses TRBV5-1 and TRBJ2-1, with no clear D. The CDR3 spans 17 residues. The germline gives CDR1 SGHRS, CDR2 YFSETQ. The ends were cut back, 2 bases at V and 0 bases at J, with 15 bases in the middle. CDR3 sequence (DNA): TGCGCCAGCAGCTTAACGGGTTCAACGAGCTCCTACAATGAGCAGTTCTTC. Amino acid sequence: CASSLTGSTSSYNEQFF.

The chain links TRBV20-1 to TRBJ1-1; D is unclear. From germline, CDR1 is DFQATT and CDR2 SNEGSKA (reference sequence). V gave up 3 bases and J gave up 7 bases, with 12 bases separating them. CDR3 length equals 12 residues. This CDR3 reads CSASPGLGEAFF. CDR3 nucleotides: TGCAGTGCTAGCCCGGGCCTGGGTGAAGCTTTCTTT.

The V and J genes are TRBV28 and TRBJ2-5; TRBD1 might be the D (5 bases). The CDR3 is made up of 13 amino acids. Germline CDR1 and CDR2: MDHEN and SYDVKM. V lost 6 bases, J lost 3 bases, and 11 bases lay in between. CDR3 nucleotides: TGTGCCAGCAGCCTAGGGGCTAAAGAGACCCAGTACTTC. Its protein is CASSLGAKETQYF.

V is TRBV24-1 and J is TRBJ1-2; 9 positions agree with TRBD1. Trimming took 9 bases from V and 4 from J; bases not matched to a gene: 5. Germline assignment: CDR1 KGHDR and CDR2 SFDVKD. The CDR3 totals 13 residues. CDR3 sequence (DNA): TGTGCCACCCGGGACAGGGCCGGCTATGGCTACACCTTC. Its protein is CATRDRAGYGYTF.

The table lists this clonotype with a few counts. This chain joins TRBV4-1 and TRBJ2-7, with D uncertain. The CDR3 consists of 15 residues. Germline V lookup: CDR1 MGHRA, CDR2 YSYEKL. V lost 1 base to trimming and J lost 1 base, with 11 bases between them. DNA for the CDR3: TGCGCCAGCAGCCAAGGACCGAATTTATCCTACGAGCAGTACTTC. Protein: CASSQGPNLSYEQYF.

In DNA, the CDR3 is TGTGCCAGCAGCTCGACAGGGGAGTTCACCTACGAGCAGTACTTC. Protein sequence: CASSSTGEFTYEQYF. The chain links TRBV12-3 or TRBV12-4 to TRBJ2-7; 8 nucleotides align to TRBD1. This CDR3 comprises 15 residues. The junction had 9 bases not matched to a gene; V was cut back by 6 bases and J by 2 bases.

Only a few counts were recorded for this clonotype. The chain employs TRBV6-5 and TRBJ2-4, with no clear D. With 6 bases removed from V and 0 bases from J, the gap between germline ends came to 9 bases. The CDR3 loop spans 14 amino acids. Germline CDR1 and CDR2: MNHEY and SVGAGI. The chain's CDR3 is CASSPDLAKNIQYF. CDR3 nucleotides: TGTGCCAGCAGCCCCGATCTAGCCAAAAACATTCAGTACTTC.

This clonotype was counted between two and nine times. This chain connects TRBV25-1 to TRBJ2-5, with 8 bases lining up with TRBD2. The germline V gene encodes CDR1 MGHDK and CDR2 SYGVNS. V gave up 2 bases and J gave up 5 bases; unmatched junction bases: 7. The CDR3 sequence is 15 residues long. As DNA, the CDR3 is TGTGCCAGCAGTGAACGATCGGGAGGGGGTGAGACCCAGTACTTC. Amino acid sequence: CASSERSGGGETQYF.

This clonotype was counted between two and nine times. The CDR3 sequence: CASSLFRSEAFF. DNA of the CDR3: TGCGCCAGCAGCTTGTTTAGATCTGAAGCTTTCTTT. The rearrangement joins TRBV5-1 to TRBJ1-1; D remains ambiguous. V lost 1 base and J 6 bases, leaving 7 bases between the germline ends. This CDR3 spans 12 amino acids. Germline V gene lookup returns CDR1 SGHRS and CDR2 YFSETQ.

This chain uses TRBV24-1 with TRBJ1-4; D is possibly TRBD1 (6 bases). The CDR3 is 15 residues long. The V gene's germline CDR1 is KGHDR and CDR2 SFDVKD. Trimming shortened V by 10 bases and J by 5 bases, and 19 bases separated the two germline ends. CDR3 region: CATRLKGTGNEKLFF. As DNA, the CDR3 is TGTGCCACGAGACTGAAAGGAACAGGGAATGAAAAACTGTTTTTT.

The chain recombines TRBV6-5 with TRBJ2-2; D is undetermined. CDR3 length: 16 amino acids. The V and J ends lost 0 bases and 8 bases respectively, with 16 bases between them. Germline V gene data show CDR1 as MNHEY and CDR2 as SVGAGI. In DNA, the CDR3 is TGTGCCAGCAGTTACTCCTCTGCACCCGGGTTTGGGGAGCTGTTTTTT. Translation: CASSYSSAPGFGELFF.

This clonotype has more than one count but fewer than ten. This chain uses TRBV10-3 with TRBJ2-1; no clear D gene. The CDR3 contains 17 residues. CDR1 is ENHRY and CDR2 is SYGVKD in the germline V gene. Trimming stripped 8 bases from V and 2 bases from J, with 22 bases between. The CDR3 reads CAIRVDRTSNPYNEQFF. The DNA for the CDR3 is TGTGCCATCCGGGTGGATCGGACCTCGAACCCCTACAATGAGCAGTTCTTC.

This clonotype has more than one count but fewer than ten. J is TRBJ2-7 and V is TRBV7-9; 10 nucleotides agree with TRBD2. Germline CDR1 is SEHNR and CDR2 is FQNEAQ (reference sequence). The V and J ends lost 4 bases and 2 bases, in that order; junction bases with no gene match: 8. The CDR3 extends over 16 amino acids. This chain's CDR3 is CASSSATSGSTYEQYF. Written as DNA, the CDR3 is TGTGCCAGCAGCTCCGCGACTAGCGGGTCCACCTACGAGCAGTACTTC.

This clonotype was seen only a few times. The gene calls are TRBV7-9 and TRBJ1-4, with D unresolved. The V end lost 1 base, the J end lost 6 bases, and 9 bases lay between the germline ends. Germline lookup yields CDR1 SEHNR and CDR2 FQNEAQ (reference sequence). The CDR3 has 14 amino acids. In DNA form, the CDR3 reads TGTGCCAGCAGCTTAGTATTGCCGGATGAAAAACTGTTTTTT. Translation gives CASSLVLPDEKLFF.

This clonotype was picked up a small number of times. The chain combines TRBV7-9 with TRBJ1-2; a possible D gene is TRBD1 (5 bases). Germline loops: CDR1 SEHNR, CDR2 FQNEAQ (reference sequence). The CDR3 length is 15 residues. Trimming took off 1 base at V and 4 bases at J, with 13 bases between the two ends. The DNA of the CDR3 is TGTGCCAGCAGCTTAGAGGGCCAGGGCCCCTATGGCTACACCTTC. It yields the protein CASSLEGQGPYGYTF.

This clonotype was seen a few times. The rearrangement links TRBV29-1 to TRBJ2-2, with TRBD1 identical over 11 bases. With 6 bases clipped from V and 7 bases from J, the junction kept 10 bases outside the gene matches. The V gene's germline CDR1 is SQVTM and CDR2 ANQGSEA. CDR3 size: 15 residues. CDR3 DNA: TGCAGCGTCGCAGACGGACAGGGGGCTGGCGGGGAGCTGTTTTTT. This gives the protein CSVADGQGAGGELFF.

The chain links TRBV7-9 to TRBJ2-7, with 7 positions matching TRBD2. The CDR3 runs to 14 residues. Germline assignment: CDR1 SEHNR and CDR2 FQNEAQ (reference sequence). The V and J ends lost 4 bases and 3 bases, in that order; junction bases with no gene match: 6. The CDR3 bases are TGTGCCAGCAGCTCCAGCGGGGCTCACTACGAGCAGTACTTC. Protein: CASSSSGAHYEQYF.

This clonotype came up many times. V gene TRBV7-6 combines with J gene TRBJ2-7; D remains ambiguous. V was pared by 1 base and J by 10 bases, with 17 bases between. Germline values: CDR1 SGHVS, CDR2 FNYEAQ. This CDR3 has 14 residues. CDR3 amino acids: CASSLVLGGRAQYF. DNA of the CDR3: TGTGCCAGCAGCTTAGTTCTGGGCGGTCGAGCACAGTACTTC.

The genes are TRBV20-1 and TRBJ2-3, with 12 positions matching TRBD2. V was clipped by 5 bases and J by 0 bases; unmatched bases: 9. The CDR3 sequence is 17 residues long. CDR1 is DFQATT and CDR2 is SNEGSKA in the germline V gene (reference sequence). CDR3 region: CSADGLAGSGSTDTQYF. CDR3 nucleotides: TGCAGTGCTGACGGACTAGCGGGAAGTGGTAGCACAGATACGCAGTATTTT.